These 8 T cell receptor beta chains were all obtained from the same sample, sequenced in a study of T cells in Graves' hyperthyroidism and ophthalmopathy. RNA transcripts yielded amplified TCR beta CDR3 regions. Using the HTBI primer set, a first-round RT-PCR was run on the TCR CDR3. TCRdb fed the multiplex PCR reads into MiXCR, producing one record per CDR3 protein. This sample has about half a million distinct CDR3 sequences, with roughly 25% found just once. The sample comprised blood. The receptors were gathered from a woman aged 25 to 45 with Graves' ophthalmopathy.

Comment on this clonotype: The CDR3 does not end in the conserved phenylalanine or tryptophan, so this is likely a read error. Because the CDR3's place on the DNA is in doubt, the DNA is left out and the CDR3 is given as listed by TCRdb. The V call is TRBV2, the J call TRBJ1-1. CDR1 is SNHLY, CDR2 FYNNEI, per germline. The CDR3 extends over 12 residues, inclusive of both ends. This CDR3 is CASRGWNTEALV.

The table lists this clonotype with many counts. This rearrangement joins TRBV3-1 to TRBJ2-7, with 10 bases identical to TRBD1. There are 14 residues in the CDR3. Germline trimming cut 6 bases from V and 3 bases from J; bases unmatched to any gene: 5. CDR1 and CDR2 from the germline V gene are LGHDT and YNNKEL (reference sequence). This CDR3 reads CASRATGGVYEQYF. The CDR3 DNA is TGTGCCAGCAGAGCGACAGGGGGCGTCTACGAGCAGTACTTC.

This clonotype was counted many times. The chain uses TRBV6-1 and TRBJ1-5; TRBD1 matches 11 bases. This CDR3 has 13 amino acids. Germline loops: CDR1 MNHNS, CDR2 SASEGT. V lost 10 bases, J lost 4 bases, and 3 bases stayed unmatched. CDR3 nucleotides: TGTGCCATCGGGACAGGGGGGAATCAGCCCCAGCATTTT. It is translated as CAIGTGGNQPQHF.

This clonotype showed up just a few times. The V call is TRBV2, the J call TRBJ1-2; 10 bases match TRBD1. The germline CDR1 and CDR2 sequences are SNHLY and FYNNEI. The CDR3 loop spans 13 amino acids. Trimming removed 11 bases from V and 3 bases from J; junction bases left unmatched: 6. CDR3 in DNA: TGTGCCGGCGGACAGGGGGACCACTATGGCTACACCTTC. Protein product: CAGGQGDHYGYTF.

This clonotype showed up many times. At one end the junction does not follow the germline gene, possibly because of a read error. The chain employs TRBV5-1 and TRBJ1-1; 7 positions agree with TRBD1. Germline V lookup: CDR1 SGHRS, CDR2 YFSETQ. The CDR3 loop spans 14 amino acids. CDR3 nucleotides: TGTGCCAGCAGTACGGGACAGCCGAACACTGAAGCTTTCTTT. Amino acids: CASSTGQPNTEAFF.

The chain links TRBV20-1 to TRBJ2-5; D is tentatively TRBD1 or TRBD2 (6 bases each). Germline loops: CDR1 DFQATT, CDR2 SNEGSKA (reference sequence). V dropped 8 bases and J dropped 2 bases, with 21 bases sitting between them. The CDR3 contains 15 residues. For the CDR3, the DNA is TGCAGTAAGGGGGAGTTCGGGGGCGTACAAGAGACCCAGTACTTC. Protein sequence: CSKGEFGGVQETQYF.

This clonotype was recorded at least ten times. The chain uses TRBV28 and TRBJ2-7; 8 bases are shared with TRBD1. Looked up from germline, CDR1 is MDHEN and CDR2 is SYDVKM. Trimming cost V 5 bases and J 3 bases; bases outside gene matches: 6. The CDR3 is 14 residues long. CDR3 protein: CASSTTGALYEQYF. The CDR3 DNA sequence: TGTGCCAGCAGTACGACAGGGGCCCTCTACGAGCAGTACTTC.

This clonotype was seen many times. This rearrangement joins TRBV6-5 to TRBJ1-2; tentatively, D is TRBD1 (5 bases). CDR1 and CDR2 (germline): MNHEY, SVGAGI. Trimming left V 3 bases short and J 5 bases short, with 19 bases between. The CDR3 contains 16 residues. The CDR3 is CASSYLRQGTTYGYTF. The CDR3 DNA reads TGTGCCAGCAGTTATCTGAGGCAGGGAACAACTTATGGCTACACCTTC.